Each of the 2 T cell receptor beta chains below was sequenced from the same sample in a study of cytomegalovirus exposure and HLA in healthy donors. This PCR relied on a set of 60 Vbeta primers and 13 Jbeta primers. This table comes from immunoSEQ multiplex PCR, and its TCRdb copy is limited to in-frame clones, with some not included. The data contain around 100,000 clones, roughly 69% of them singletons. The source material was PBMCs. These receptor sequences come from a man aged 50 to 60 in good health and CMV-seropositive.

V gene TRBV4-1 combines with J gene TRBJ2-4, with D tentatively TRBD1 (5 bases). The CDR3 loop spans 16 amino acids. The ends were cut back, 1 base at V and 0 bases at J, with 10 bases in the middle. Per germline, CDR1 MGHRA and CDR2 YSYEKL. The CDR3 loop is CASSQVGAIAKNIQYF. Written as DNA, the CDR3 is TGCGCCAGCAGCCAAGTTGGGGCGATAGCCAAAAACATTCAGTACTTC.

This sequence joins TRBV5-5 and TRBJ1-1; tentatively, D is TRBD1 (5 bases). Trimming removed 2 bases from V and 5 bases from J, with 10 bases in between. The CDR3 is 13 amino acids. The V gene's germline CDR1 is SGHKS and CDR2 YYEKEE (reference sequence). This CDR3 is CASSFIRGTEAFF. In nucleotides, the CDR3 is TGTGCCAGCAGCTTTATTAGGGGTACTGAAGCTTTCTTT.